What follows is one TCR beta chain and its context. The antigen remains unidentified. CDR3 length: 16 amino acids. Germline V gene data show CDR1 as MDHEN and CDR2 as SYDVKM. The ends lost 5 bases at V and 4 bases at J; junction bases unmatched: 12. The table came from immunoSEQ multiplex PCR; TCRdb's copy has only in-frame clones and leaves some out. The data hold roughly 75,000 clones, with 94% observed a single time. This entry belongs to a study of cytomegalovirus exposure and HLA in healthy donors. The study's findings and limits: The study labeled 150 or so TCR beta chains cytomegalovirus-associated. Most sequenced TCRs were rare (though some public TCRs occurred in many donors).

The chain couples TRBV28 to TRBJ2-7; 9 nucleotides match TRBD1. This receptor was taken from a woman in her late teens or twenties in good health and CMV-seropositive. Sequencing was done on a sample of PBMCs. CDR3 in amino acids: CASSPVGTGKNYEQYF. The CDR3 DNA follows: TGTGCCAGCAGTCCCGTCGGGACAGGGAAGAATTACGAGCAGTACTTC.